The present T cell receptor (beta chain) was sequenced within a study of T cell clonotyping in hematopoietic cell transplantation. Study results and caveats: Recipient TCR diversity dropped after transplant; expanded clonotypes rose from day 30 to 180. Higher Inverse Simpson Index values in graft donor and pretransplant recipient predicted broader posttransplant TCR diversity. Few recipient clonotypes overlapped donors; over 97% were de novo at given depth. No sorting was done, leaving CD4 and CD8 contributions mixed.

Worth noting for this clone: What it binds is not known.

Sequencing was performed with immunoSEQ multiplex PCR; in TCRdb, only in-frame clones are kept and a portion is missing. The sample gives some 40,000 clones, 94% of which show up once; about 0.81% is in the top ten. Deletions cut 8 bases from V and 6 bases from J, with 13 bases between. The V gene's germline CDR1 is SQVTM and CDR2 ANQGSEA. There are 11 residues in the CDR3. The sample was peripheral blood mononuclear cells. The chain recombines TRBV29-1 with TRBJ1-2, with TRBD1 as a possible D gene (6 bases). This sequence was found in a woman aged 45-59 years in good health. Some clones in this sample may be carry-over from other donors' samples. The CDR3 bases are TGCAGCACCGGACAGCCTGATGGCTACACCTTC. Its protein is CSTGQPDGYTF.